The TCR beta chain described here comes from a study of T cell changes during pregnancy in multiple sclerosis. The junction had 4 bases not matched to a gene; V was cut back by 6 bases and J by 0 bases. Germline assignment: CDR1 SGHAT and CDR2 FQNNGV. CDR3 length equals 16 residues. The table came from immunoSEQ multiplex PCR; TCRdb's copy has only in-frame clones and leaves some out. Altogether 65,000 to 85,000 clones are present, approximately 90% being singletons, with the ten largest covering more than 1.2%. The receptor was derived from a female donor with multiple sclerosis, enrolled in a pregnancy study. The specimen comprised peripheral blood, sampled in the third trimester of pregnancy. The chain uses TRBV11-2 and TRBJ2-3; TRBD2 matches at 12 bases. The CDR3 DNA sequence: TGTGCCAGCAGTTACACTAGCGGGGGGAGCACAGATACGCAGTATTTT. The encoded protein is CASSYTSGGSTDTQYF.